These T cell receptor beta chains were read from a single sample in a study of identical twins. TCRdb fed the 5' RACE reads into MiXCR, producing one record per CDR3 protein. This table has 420,000 or so distinct CDR3 sequences, about 18% appearing once. The sample comprised naive T cells sorted from blood. These TCRs come from a man aged 45-65 years in good health. Both conserved end residues are part of each CDR3. The order of the fields is J gene, CDR3 length, V gene, D gene, CDR3 protein. A D gene is named only where the DNA matches it firmly.

TRBJ1-5 | 19 | TRBV20-1 | TRBD1 | CSAREDRVISLWGNQPQHF
TRBJ1-2 | 11 | TRBV20-1 | - | CSAREGVGYTF
TRBJ2-1 | 14 | TRBV20-1 | TRBD2 | CSARDLAGLNEQFF
TRBJ2-5 | 17 | TRBV11-2 | - | CASSSSGRVRGPETQYF
TRBJ1-1 | 12 | TRBV12-3/TRBV12-4 | - | CASSFGGAEAFF
TRBJ1-6 | 16 | TRBV7-2 | - | CASSLSPGSLNSPLHF
TRBJ2-5 | 15 | TRBV6-1 | TRBD2 | CASRGAGGPPETQYF
TRBJ2-1 | 10 | TRBV20-1 | - | CSASVNEQFF
TRBJ2-2 | 16 | TRBV9 | TRBD2 | CASSVVAGGRLGELFF
TRBJ2-4 | 16 | TRBV5-1 | - | CASSLEGSVGKNIQYF
TRBJ1-4 | 13 | TRBV9 | - | CASSVGSEEKLFF
TRBJ2-7 | 14 | TRBV28 | - | CASSSSDRFYEQYF
TRBJ2-7 | 13 | TRBV28 | - | CASSLGKRYEQYF
TRBJ1-2 | 15 | TRBV6-1 | TRBD1 | CAGRDGQGAVYGYTF
TRBJ2-5 | 14 | TRBV5-5 | - | CASSLVLIQETQYF
TRBJ2-1 | 14 | TRBV2 | TRBD2 | CASYSGGAYNEQFF
TRBJ2-7 | 13 | TRBV6-6 | - | CASSYSRTDEQYF
TRBJ2-7 | 15 | TRBV11-2 | - | CASSWGIGQTYEQYF
TRBJ2-1 | 13 | TRBV6-1 | - | CASRSTYYNEQFF
TRBJ2-2 | 15 | TRBV5-1 | - | CASSPWDGGPGELFF
TRBJ2-1 | 15 | TRBV5-6 | TRBD1 | CASSPLTGYNNEQFF
TRBJ2-3 | 16 | TRBV12-3/TRBV12-4 | - | CASSLFFGQSTDTQYF
TRBJ2-3 | 12 | TRBV6-5 | - | CASRNSAGTQYF
TRBJ1-2 | 16 | TRBV11-2 | TRBD1 | CASSLIPGQGKNGYTF
TRBJ2-7 | 13 | TRBV6-5 | - | CASSYSWPYEQYF
TRBJ2-7 | 15 | TRBV20-1 | - | CSAKSRVRRMDEQYF
TRBJ2-2 | 18 | TRBV27 | - | CASSNGRRVLGDTGELFF
TRBJ2-3 | 13 | TRBV10-3 | - | CAISDGRTDTQYF
TRBJ2-7 | 14 | TRBV2 | TRBD1 | CASSEVGTGREQYF
TRBJ2-3 | 19 | TRBV4-3 | - | CASSQTHSWSRVVRDTQYF
TRBJ2-3 | 17 | TRBV27 | TRBD1 | CASSLGSETGGADTQYF
TRBJ2-7 | 15 | TRBV5-6 | TRBD2 | CASRFAGLGDYEQYF
TRBJ2-2 | 14 | TRBV12-3/TRBV12-4 | TRBD1 | CASRPGQADGELFF
TRBJ2-7 | 12 | TRBV10-3 | - | CAIRDSSYEQYF
TRBJ2-2 | 13 | TRBV5-1 | - | CASSGENTGELFF
TRBJ2-5 | 15 | TRBV5-5 | TRBD2 | CASSPGGRYQETQYF
TRBJ2-1 | 16 | TRBV12-3/TRBV12-4 | TRBD2 | CASSFLAGDSYNEQFF
TRBJ2-7 | 14 | TRBV12-5 | TRBD2 | CASGLGTGGYEQYF
TRBJ2-7 | 16 | TRBV6-1 | TRBD1 | CASSLSGDRGHYEQYF
TRBJ2-5 | 14 | TRBV12-3/TRBV12-4 | - | CASSFREGIETQYF
TRBJ2-1 | 14 | TRBV6-2/TRBV6-3 | - | CASSYASGRSEQFF
TRBJ2-7 | 15 | TRBV27 | TRBD1 | CASSSDRGRPYEQYF
TRBJ1-2 | 16 | TRBV6-4 | TRBD1 | CAIFWTGRDNNYGYTF
TRBJ1-3 | 17 | TRBV28 | - | CASSRRRTDTFWNTIYF
TRBJ2-5 | 16 | TRBV20-1 | - | CSARDMRASAQETQYF
TRBJ2-3 | 13 | TRBV7-2 | - | CASSLLKLHTQYF
TRBJ1-1 | 15 | TRBV6-2/TRBV6-3 | TRBD1 | CASSSVYRGNTEAFF
TRBJ2-5 | 13 | TRBV6-1 | - | CASSPGRWGTQYF
TRBJ2-1 | 19 | TRBV12-3/TRBV12-4 | TRBD2 | CASSPLPRTSGRSFNEQFF